The text below deals with one T cell receptor beta chain. The table came from immunoSEQ multiplex PCR; TCRdb's copy has only in-frame clones and leaves some out. Here the sample spans 45,000 to 60,000 clones, 93% being singletons. The data were taken from a study of T cell changes during pregnancy in multiple sclerosis. V lost 4 bases, J lost 2 bases, and 17 bases lay in between. CDR1 SEHNR and CDR2 FQNEAQ come from the germline V gene (reference sequence). The CDR3 is made up of 16 amino acids. J is TRBJ1-1 and V is TRBV7-9; tentative D call: TRBD1 (5 bases). The source material was peripheral blood, sampled in the second trimester of pregnancy. The TCR sequence derives from a female donor with multiple sclerosis, enrolled in a pregnancy study. Here the CDR3 DNA reads TGTGCCAGCAGCTGGGGGGGAATACGGGGAAACACTGAAGCTTTCTTT. Its protein product is CASSWGGIRGNTEAFF. Supplemented by reference TRBV7-9 and TRBJ1-1, the full variable domain reads DTGVSQNPRHKITKRGQNVTFRCDPISEHNRLYWYRQTLGQGPEFLTYFQNEAQLEKSRLLSDRFSAERPKGSFSTLEIQRTEQGDSAMYLCASSWGGIRGNTEAFFGQGTRLTVV.